The 3 T cell receptor beta chains below all came from one sample that was sequenced in a study of cytomegalovirus exposure and HLA in healthy donors. Primers for the PCR totalled 60 Vbeta and 13 Jbeta. Generated by immunoSEQ multiplex PCR, the TCRdb table keeps only in-frame clones and is missing some. The sample consists of 150,000 to 200,000 clones, roughly 82% of them appearing once. Sample: PBMCs. These receptor sequences come from a woman aged 45 to 65 in good health and CMV-seronegative.

This clone has a handful of counts. The V and J genes are TRBV9 and TRBJ1-2, with D unresolved. V shed 0 bases and J shed 0 bases, with 9 bases lying between them. The CDR3 has 15 residues. CDR1 and CDR2 from the germline V gene are SGDLS and YYNGEE. CDR3 protein: CASSVAGAANYGYTF. CDR3 nucleotide sequence: TGTGCCAGCAGCGTAGCTGGAGCAGCTAACTATGGCTACACCTTC. Variable domain in full (rest from reference TRBV9 and TRBJ1-2): DSGVTQTPKHLITATGQRVTLRCSPRSGDLSVYWYQQSLDQGLQFLIQYYNGEERAKGNILERFSAQQFPDLHSELNLSSLELGDSALYFCASSVAGAANYGYTFGSGTRLTVV.

The chain is built from TRBV25-1 and TRBJ2-2; possible D gene TRBD1, 5 bases. V lost 2 bases and J 5 bases, leaving 12 bases between the germline ends. CDR1 is MGHDK and CDR2 is SYGVNS in the germline V gene. The CDR3 spans 15 residues. The CDR3 region has the DNA TGTGCCAGCAGTGAAAGAGACAGACGGACCGGGGAGCTGTTTTTT. It is translated as CASSERDRRTGELFF. Combining the CDR3 with reference TRBV25-1 and TRBJ2-2 gives the whole variable domain EADIYQTPRYLVIGTGKKITLECSQTMGHDKMYWYQQDPGMELHLIHYSYGVNSTEKGDLSSESTVSRIRTEHFPLTLESARPSHTSQYLCASSERDRRTGELFFGEGSRLTVL.

The rearrangement links TRBV29-1 to TRBJ1-2; 7 bases match TRBD1. In germline, CDR1 is SQVTM, CDR2 ANQGSEA. The CDR3 is made up of 13 amino acids. The V segment lost 4 bases and the J segment 7 bases; nucleotides outside the gene matches: 9. As DNA, the CDR3 is TGCAGCGTTGGATCGGAGGGGGCTCTTGGCTACACCTTC. Translated, it gives CSVGSEGALGYTF.